A single sample gave rise to the 28 T cell receptor beta chains below, sequenced in a study of T cells in Graves' hyperthyroidism and ophthalmopathy. Amplified TCR beta CDR3 regions came from RNA transcripts. HTBI primers were the set used in a first-round RT-PCR of the TCR CDR3. TCRdb reprocessed the multiplex PCR reads with MiXCR, giving one entry per CDR3 protein. The table lists 450,000 to 700,000 distinct CDR3 sequences, approximately 44% of them singletons. The sequenced material came from peripheral blood or thyroid tissue (not recorded which). The receptors come from an adult woman with Graves' disease, either hyperthyroidism or ophthalmopathy (not recorded which).

As to this clonotype: The CDR3 does not close with the conserved phenylalanine or tryptophan, likely indicating a read error. Because the CDR3's place on the DNA is in doubt, the DNA is left out and the CDR3 is given as listed by TCRdb. J is TRBJ2-7 and V is TRBV7-8. Termini included, the CDR3 measures 12 amino acids. Germline V CDR1 and CDR2: SGHVS, FQNEAQ. CDR3 sequence: CASSLVVDEWHL.

This clonotype was observed a single time. This could be a read error, since a much larger clone is one nucleotide away. No conserved phenylalanine or tryptophan ends this CDR3, so it is likely a read error. This chain connects TRBV5-8 to TRBJ1-1; D is ambiguous. V was pared by 4 bases and J by 9 bases, with 10 bases between. CDR1 and CDR2 (germline): SGHTS, YDEGEE. This CDR3 contains 11 residues. CDR3 protein: CASSLGNKAFS. The CDR3 DNA is TGTGCCAGCAGCCTGGGAAATAAAGCTTTCTCT.

This chain joins TRBV10-1 and TRBJ1-6; D uncertain. With 3 bases removed from V and 9 bases from J, the gap between germline ends came to 9 bases. This CDR3 region has 13 residues. Looked up from germline, CDR1 is WNHNN and CDR2 is SYGVQD (reference sequence). CDR3 bases: TGCGCCAGCAGTGATTTGAGGTTTTCACCCCTCCACTTT. Translating gives CASSDLRFSPLHF.

This clonotype occurred many times. This sequence joins TRBV6-6 and TRBJ2-5; the D gene is possibly TRBD2 (5 bases). V lost 7 bases and J 9 bases, leaving 15 bases between the germline ends. The CDR3 extends over 12 amino acids. Germline CDR1 and CDR2: MNHNY and SVGAGI (reference sequence). In nucleotides, the CDR3 is TGTGCCAGCACCCCCCGCTCGGAGGCCCAGTACTTC. Its protein is CASTPRSEAQYF.

This clonotype showed up many times. The chain couples TRBV27 to TRBJ1-4, with D perhaps TRBD1 (5 bases). The CDR3 is made up of 14 amino acids. Germline CDR1 is MNHEY and CDR2 is SMNVEV (reference sequence). With 3 bases removed from V and 5 bases from J, the gap between germline ends came to 10 bases. CDR3 protein: CASSFSRENEKLFF. The CDR3 DNA sequence: TGTGCCAGCAGTTTCAGCAGGGAAAATGAAAAACTGTTTTTT.

Only one count was recorded for this clonotype. The V call is TRBV12-3 or TRBV12-4, the J call TRBJ1-2; D is possibly TRBD1 (6 bases). Trimming removed 3 bases at V and 7 bases at J, with 18 bases between. The CDR3 consists of 15 residues. CDR3 amino acids: CASSLGAGGLGGYTF. The CDR3 nucleotides are TGTGCCAGCAGTTTGGGGGCGGGGGGCTTAGGTGGCTACACCTTC.

The chain joins TRBV15 to TRBJ2-7; 10 positions agree with TRBD2. The V gene end was trimmed by 3 bases and the J gene end by 0 bases; junction bases not matched to a gene: 20. This CDR3 is built from 21 residues. Germline V gives CDR1 LNHNV, CDR2 YYDKDF (reference sequence). CDR3 coding DNA: TGTGCCACCAGCAGGCCTGGACAGGGCAAGCGGGAGGGGTCTCCCTCCTACGAGCAGTACTTC. Protein: CATSRPGQGKREGSPSYEQYF. The variable domain in full, completed from reference TRBV15 and TRBJ2-7, reads DAMVIQNPRYQVTQFGKPVTLSCSQTLNHNVMYWYQQKSSQAPKLLFHYYDKDFNNEADTPDNFQSRRPNTSFCFLDIRSPGLGDTAMYLCATSRPGQGKREGSPSYEQYFGPGTRLTVT.

The rearrangement joins TRBV5-1 to TRBJ1-6, with a weak D call TRBD1 (5 bases). Between the trimmed V and J ends, which lost 3 bases and 10 bases, there was a span of 14 bases. The CDR3 sequence is 14 residues long. Germline V gene lookup returns CDR1 SGHRS and CDR2 YFSETQ. The CDR3 loop is CASSWVGENSPLHF. The CDR3 DNA follows: TGCGCCAGCAGCTGGGTGGGGGAAAACTCACCCCTCCACTTT.

About this clonotype: A junction end diverges from the germline sequence, so it may reflect a read error. The chain has TRBV20-1 and TRBJ2-5, with TRBD2 identical over 7 bases. Per the germline V gene, CDR1 is DFQATT and CDR2 is SNEGSKA (reference sequence). This CDR3 contains 10 residues. The CDR3 loop reads CSAEPSGTNF. In nucleotides, the CDR3 is TGCAGTGCAGAACCCTCCGGGACTAACTTC.

This clonotype has ten or more counts. The V gene is TRBV7-9, the J gene TRBJ2-2; either TRBD1 or TRBD2 may supply D (7 bases each). The length of the CDR3 is 16 residues. Germline V gene lookup returns CDR1 SEHNR and CDR2 FQNEAQ (reference sequence). Trimming shortened V by 11 bases and J by 1 base, and 20 bases separated the two germline ends. DNA of the CDR3: TGTGCCGCCCACAGGGGCGGGAGACAGAACACCGGGGAGCTGTTTTTT. Translating it yields CAAHRGGRQNTGELFF.

The V call is TRBV30, the J call TRBJ1-4; perhaps TRBD1 as D (5 bases). V lost 4 bases to trimming and J lost 7 bases, with 13 bases between them. The CDR3 contains 13 residues. Germline V lookup: CDR1 GTSNPN, CDR2 SVGIG (reference sequence). The CDR3 spells CAWKVGGGEKLFF. CDR3 in DNA: TGTGCCTGGAAAGTCGGGGGAGGTGAAAAACTGTTTTTT.

At least ten counts were recorded for this clonotype. The V and J genes are TRBV2 and TRBJ1-5; 8 nucleotides align to TRBD1. This CDR3 comprises 14 residues. Germline CDR1 and CDR2: SNHLY and FYNNEI. V dropped 4 bases and J dropped 5; count of bases not matched to a gene: 4. The CDR3 loop reads CASSVGQVDQPQHF. CDR3 DNA sequence: TGTGCCAGCAGTGTGGGACAGGTAGATCAGCCCCAGCATTTT.

This sequence joins TRBV15 and TRBJ1-1; the D is unclear. The V end lost 5 bases, the J end lost 6 bases, and 10 bases lay between the germline ends. CDR1 LNHNV and CDR2 YYDKDF come from the germline V gene (reference sequence). There are 12 residues in the CDR3. The CDR3 region has the DNA TGTGCCACCAGCGACATCCTTTCTGAAGCTTTCTTT. The encoded protein is CATSDILSEAFF.

This clonotype was picked up one time. This chain connects TRBV20-1 to TRBJ2-7; 8 bases align to TRBD1. Trimming removed 4 bases from V and 4 bases from J; junction bases left unmatched: 6. From germline, CDR1 is DFQATT and CDR2 SNEGSKA (reference sequence). The CDR3 sequence is 13 residues long. CDR3 in DNA: TGCAGTGCTAAGGACAGGGTTCAGTACGAGCAGTACTTC. As protein: CSAKDRVQYEQYF.

In its sample, this clonotype was seen many times. V and J are TRBV5-5 and TRBJ1-2, with 7 positions matching TRBD1. This CDR3 comprises 14 residues. V dropped 0 bases and J dropped 8; count of bases not matched to a gene: 7. Germline V lookup: CDR1 SGHKS, CDR2 YYEKEE (reference sequence). The CDR3 loop reads CASSLGTGANGYTF. CDR3 in DNA: TGTGCCAGCAGCTTGGGTACAGGGGCGAACGGCTACACCTTC. Full variable domain (outside the CDR3, taken from reference TRBV5-5 and TRBJ1-2): DAGVTQSPTHLIKTRGQQVTLRCSPISGHKSVSWYQQVLGQGPQFIFQYYEKEERGRGNFPDRFSARQFPNYSSELNVNALLLGDSALYLCASSLGTGANGYTFGSGTRLTVV.

CDR3 region: CAIKGDREAFF. The DNA for the CDR3 is TGTGCCATCAAGGGGGACAGGGAGGCTTTCTTT. V and J are TRBV10-3 and TRBJ1-1; 9 positions agree with TRBD1. This CDR3 contains 11 residues. Trimming cost V 7 bases and J 11 bases; bases outside gene matches: 5. From germline, CDR1 is ENHRY and CDR2 SYGVKD.

This clonotype was picked up a small number of times. The rearrangement joins TRBV12-3 or TRBV12-4 to TRBJ1-1, with 9 nucleotides matching TRBD1. V was clipped by 6 bases and J by 2 bases; unmatched bases: 7. There are 15 residues in the CDR3. The CDR3 DNA is TGTGCCAGCAGGGGATCGGGACAGGGAAACACTGAAGCTTTCTTT. Protein sequence: CASRGSGQGNTEAFF.

For this clonotype: Its ends do not fully match the called genes, so a read error is possible. The CDR3 sequence is CASSFRGEAAF. CDR3 nucleotides: TGTGCCAGCAGTTTCCGTGGGGAGGCGGCTTTC. V is TRBV6-1 and J is TRBJ2-6; tentatively, D is TRBD2 (6 bases). CDR3 length: 11 residues. CDR1 is MNHNS, CDR2 SASEGT, per germline.

This rearrangement joins TRBV29-1 to TRBJ2-2, with D possibly being TRBD1 or TRBD2 (5 bases each). The V end lost 7 bases, the J end lost 8 bases, and 8 bases lay between the germline ends. Germline V gene sequence: CDR1 SQVTM, CDR2 ANQGSEA. The CDR3 sequence is 10 residues long. CDR3 sequence reads: CSGDGGELFF. CDR3 DNA sequence: TGCAGCGGGGACGGAGGGGAGCTGTTTTTT.

The chain has TRBV20-1 and TRBJ1-1, with D possibly matching TRBD1 (5 bases). CDR1 and CDR2 from the germline V gene are DFQATT and SNEGSKA (reference sequence). Trimming cost V 6 bases and J 8 bases, with 10 bases left between them. The CDR3 sequence is 10 residues long. This chain's CDR3 is CSAWGREAFF. The DNA of the CDR3 is TGCAGTGCATGGGGGAGGGAAGCTTTCTTT.

A few counts support this clonotype. The chain carries TRBV7-2 and TRBJ1-5, with D unresolved. The germline V and J ends were trimmed by 5 bases and 9 bases, with 11 bases remaining between them. The CDR3 loop spans 12 amino acids. Per germline, CDR1 SGHTA and CDR2 FQGNSA. In nucleotides, the CDR3 is TGTGCCAGCAGCCCCAGAGTTGGGCCCCAGCATTTT. Translation: CASSPRVGPQHF.

This clonotype was observed many times. This chain uses TRBV30 with TRBJ1-2; D not certain. CDR1 and CDR2 (germline): GTSNPN, SVGIG (reference sequence). This CDR3 is 12 amino acids long. The V end lost 1 base, the J end lost 4 bases, and 7 bases lay between the germline ends. The CDR3 sequence: CAWSAGSYGYTF. The CDR3 DNA reads TGTGCCTGGAGTGCGGGGTCCTATGGCTACACCTTC.

CDR3 sequence: CASSEAGEAVYEQYF. Here the CDR3 DNA reads TGTGCCAGCAGTGAAGCCGGGGAGGCGGTCTACGAGCAGTACTTC. The J gene is TRBJ2-7, the V gene TRBV7-3; perhaps TRBD2 as D (6 bases). Looked up from germline, CDR1 is SGHTA and CDR2 is FQGTGA. Trimming cost V 6 bases and J 3 bases, with 18 bases left between them. CDR3 length: 15 residues.

This clonotype was picked up many times. This rearrangement joins TRBV6-5 to TRBJ1-3; a weak D match, TRBD1 (6 bases). The CDR3 spans 16 residues. Trimming removed 7 bases at V and 4 bases at J, with 20 bases between. Germline V gene sequence: CDR1 MNHEY, CDR2 SVGAGI. CDR3 sequence: CASKTGRDRSGNTIYF. CDR3 bases: TGTGCCAGCAAAACAGGCCGAGACAGGTCCGGAAACACCATATATTTT.

This clonotype occurred a few times. The rearrangement links TRBV19 to TRBJ2-2; D ambiguous. The CDR3 consists of 14 residues. Trimming stripped 7 bases from V and 4 bases from J, with 13 bases between. CDR1 and CDR2 from the germline V gene are LNHDA and SQIVND (reference sequence). The CDR3 here is CASTVMLGTGELFF. CDR3 DNA sequence: TGTGCCAGTACCGTGATGTTGGGCACCGGGGAGCTGTTTTTT.

This clonotype was found many times. This chain links TRBV7-9 with TRBJ2-2; D not certain. V lost 6 bases and J lost 4, with 15 bases in between. The CDR3 covers 15 residues. The germline V gene has CDR1 SEHNR and CDR2 FQNEAQ (reference sequence). The DNA of the CDR3 is TGTGCCAGCAGATCCTGGACGCTGCGCACCGGGGAGCTGTTTTTT. Its translation is CASRSWTLRTGELFF.

This clonotype was detected a few times. V and J are TRBV30 and TRBJ2-5; possible D gene TRBD2, 5 bases. V lost 2 bases and J 2 bases, leaving 12 bases between the germline ends. The CDR3 runs 14 residues. Germline assignment: CDR1 GTSNPN and CDR2 SVGIG (reference sequence). This CDR3 is CAWSPRTRQETQYF. CDR3 in DNA: TGTGCCTGGAGTCCGAGGACTCGTCAAGAGACCCAGTACTTC. The whole variable domain, filled in from reference TRBV30 and TRBJ2-5, reads SQTIHQWPATLVQPVGSPLSLECTVEGTSNPNLYWYRQAAGRGLQLLFYSVGIGQISSEVPQNLSASRPQDRQFILSSKKLLLSDSGFYLCAWSPRTRQETQYFGPGTRLLVL.

This clonotype has just a few counts. The chain couples TRBV12-3 or TRBV12-4 to TRBJ1-1; weak D call: TRBD1 (5 bases). V lost 8 bases and J lost 0, with 10 bases in between. CDR3 length: 13 residues. CDR3 residues: CASDGTVNTEAFF. In nucleotides, the CDR3 is TGTGCCAGCGATGGGACGGTGAACACTGAAGCTTTCTTT.